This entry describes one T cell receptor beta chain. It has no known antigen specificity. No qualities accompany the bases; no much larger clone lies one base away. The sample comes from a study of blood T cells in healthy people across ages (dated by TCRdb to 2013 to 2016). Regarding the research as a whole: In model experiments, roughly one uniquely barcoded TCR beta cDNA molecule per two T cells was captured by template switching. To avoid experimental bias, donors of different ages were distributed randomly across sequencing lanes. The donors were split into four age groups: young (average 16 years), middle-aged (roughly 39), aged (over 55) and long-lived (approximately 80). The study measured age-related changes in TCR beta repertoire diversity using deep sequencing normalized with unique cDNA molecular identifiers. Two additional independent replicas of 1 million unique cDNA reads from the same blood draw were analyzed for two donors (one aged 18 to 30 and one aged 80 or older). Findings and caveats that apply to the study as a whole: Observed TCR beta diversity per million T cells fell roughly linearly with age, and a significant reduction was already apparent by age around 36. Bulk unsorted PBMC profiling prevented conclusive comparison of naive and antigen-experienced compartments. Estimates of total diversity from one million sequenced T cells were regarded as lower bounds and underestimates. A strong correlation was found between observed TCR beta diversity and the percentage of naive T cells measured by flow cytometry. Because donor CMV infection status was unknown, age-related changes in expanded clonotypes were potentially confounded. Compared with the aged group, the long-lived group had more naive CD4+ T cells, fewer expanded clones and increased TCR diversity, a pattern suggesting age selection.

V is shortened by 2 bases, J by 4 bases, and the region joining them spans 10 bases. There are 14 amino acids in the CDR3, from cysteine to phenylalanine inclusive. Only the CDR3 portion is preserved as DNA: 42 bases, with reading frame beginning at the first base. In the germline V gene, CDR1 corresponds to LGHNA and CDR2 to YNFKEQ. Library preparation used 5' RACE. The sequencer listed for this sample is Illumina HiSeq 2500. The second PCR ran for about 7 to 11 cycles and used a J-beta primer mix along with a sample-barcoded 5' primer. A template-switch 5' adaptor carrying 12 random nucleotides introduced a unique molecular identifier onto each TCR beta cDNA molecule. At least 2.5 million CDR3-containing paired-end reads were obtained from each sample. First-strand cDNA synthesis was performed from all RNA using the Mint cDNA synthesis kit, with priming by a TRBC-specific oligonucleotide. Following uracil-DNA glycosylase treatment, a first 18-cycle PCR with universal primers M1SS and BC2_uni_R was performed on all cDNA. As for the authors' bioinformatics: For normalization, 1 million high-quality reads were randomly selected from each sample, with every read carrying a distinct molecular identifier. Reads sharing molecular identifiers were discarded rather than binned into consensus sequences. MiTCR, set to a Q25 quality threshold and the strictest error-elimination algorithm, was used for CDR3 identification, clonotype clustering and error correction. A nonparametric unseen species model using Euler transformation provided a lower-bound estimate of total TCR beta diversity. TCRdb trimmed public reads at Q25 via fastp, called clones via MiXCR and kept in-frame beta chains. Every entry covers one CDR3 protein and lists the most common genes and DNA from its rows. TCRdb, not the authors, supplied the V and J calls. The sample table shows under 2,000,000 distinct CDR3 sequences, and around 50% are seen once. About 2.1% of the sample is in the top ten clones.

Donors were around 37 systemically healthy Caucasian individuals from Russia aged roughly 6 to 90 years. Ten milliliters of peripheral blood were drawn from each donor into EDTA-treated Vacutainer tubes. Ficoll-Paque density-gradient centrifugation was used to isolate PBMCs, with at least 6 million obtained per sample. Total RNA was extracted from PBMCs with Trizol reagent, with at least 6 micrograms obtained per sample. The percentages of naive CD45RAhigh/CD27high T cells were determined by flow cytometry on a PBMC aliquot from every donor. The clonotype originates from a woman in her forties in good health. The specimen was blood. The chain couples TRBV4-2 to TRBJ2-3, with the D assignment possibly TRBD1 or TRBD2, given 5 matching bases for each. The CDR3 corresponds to CASSQSQGADTQYF. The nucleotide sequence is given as TGTGCCAGCAGCCAAAGTCAGGGAGCAGATACGCAGTATTTT.